The 12 T cell receptor beta chains presented below share a single source sample, sequenced in a study of cytomegalovirus exposure and HLA in healthy donors. The primer mix had 60 Vbeta and 13 Jbeta primers. The data were produced by immunoSEQ multiplex PCR, yet TCRdb's version contains in-frame clones alone and is incomplete. The data hold over 100,000 clones, with around three quarters observed a single time. Sequences were obtained from PBMCs. These TCRs come from a male donor in good health and CMV-seropositive.

This clone was found a few times. The V call is TRBV7-2, the J call TRBJ2-7; 9 bases map to TRBD2. The CDR3 has 16 residues. The V segment lost 4 bases and the J segment 6 bases; nucleotides outside the gene matches: 13. Germline CDR1 SGHTA, CDR2 FQGNSA. The CDR3 is CASSSGLAGVLAEQYF. The CDR3 region has the DNA TGTGCCAGCAGCTCGGGACTAGCCGGGGTTTTGGCCGAGCAGTACTTC.

The chain joins TRBV20-1 to TRBJ2-7; 7 nucleotides align to TRBD2. Germline V gives CDR1 DFQATT, CDR2 SNEGSKA (reference sequence). The ends lost 1 base at V and 6 bases at J; junction bases unmatched: 0. The CDR3 runs 11 residues. In DNA, the CDR3 is TGCAGTGCTAGAGCGGGGGGCGAGCAGTACTTC. This gives the protein CSARAGGEQYF.

V usage is TRBV5-4 and J usage is TRBJ2-5; tentatively, D is TRBD2 (7 bases). Trimming shortened V by 4 bases and J by 5 bases, and 21 bases separated the two germline ends. The germline V gene has CDR1 SGHNT and CDR2 YYREEE (reference sequence). The CDR3 is made up of 16 amino acids. CDR3 amino acids: CASSPGGQTGGETQYF. DNA for the CDR3: TGTGCCAGCAGCCCGGGGGGACAAACCGGTGGGGAGACCCAGTACTTC.

DNA for the CDR3: TGTGCCACCAGCAGAGATGCAACGGTCCCCTACGAGCAGTACTTC. The encoded protein is CATSRDATVPYEQYF. The chain is built from TRBV15 and TRBJ2-7; no reliable D call. The CDR3 length is 15 residues. Trimming took off 0 bases at V and 2 bases at J, with 11 bases between the two ends. Germline V gene data show CDR1 as LNHNV and CDR2 as YYDKDF (reference sequence).

The chain has TRBV5-1 and TRBJ1-4; possible D gene TRBD1, 6 bases. Trimming removed 4 bases from V and 4 bases from J, with 11 bases in between. The germline V gene has CDR1 SGHRS and CDR2 YFSETQ. The CDR3 runs 14 residues. CDR3 loop: CASSTGQINEKLFF. The DNA of the CDR3 is TGCGCCAGCAGCACCGGACAGATTAATGAAAAACTGTTTTTT.

This rearrangement joins TRBV27 to TRBJ2-5; 8 nucleotides agree with TRBD1. The J call may be faulty, since TRBJ2-7 better matches the DNA end. The CDR3 contains 13 residues. Germline V gives CDR1 MNHEY, CDR2 SMNVEV (reference sequence). This CDR3 is CASSTDRGYEQYF. The CDR3 coding sequence is TGTGCCAGCAGTACTGACAGGGGCTACGAGCAGTACTTC.

This chain uses TRBV30 with TRBJ1-1; 11 nucleotides align to TRBD1. This CDR3 spans 14 amino acids. J gave up 7 bases and V 2 bases, and 6 bases lay outside the gene matches. In germline, CDR1 is GTSNPN, CDR2 SVGIG (reference sequence). The CDR3 DNA reads as TGTGCCTGGAGTTTTGGGACAGGGGGAGGTGAAGCTTTCTTT. This gives the protein CAWSFGTGGGEAFF.

The rearrangement joins TRBV9 to TRBJ1-2, with 10 bases aligning to TRBD1. V shed 7 bases, J shed 1 base, and the junction held 4 bases outside the gene matches. Germline assignment: CDR1 SGDLS and CDR2 YYNGEE. CDR3 length: 14 residues. The CDR3 loop is CASEGQGFNYGYTF. The CDR3 DNA sequence: TGTGCCAGCGAGGGACAGGGGTTTAACTATGGCTACACCTTC. Full variable domain (rest looked up from reference TRBV9 and TRBJ1-2): DSGVTQTPKHLITATGQRVTLRCSPRSGDLSVYWYQQSLDQGLQFLIQYYNGEERAKGNILERFSAQQFPDLHSELNLSSLELGDSALYFCASEGQGFNYGYTFGSGTRLTVV.

CDR3 protein: CASSLDIGAGANVLTF. The CDR3 region has the DNA TGTGCCAGCAGCTTAGATATCGGGGCTGGGGCCAACGTCCTGACTTTC. This chain links TRBV11-2 with TRBJ2-6; D perhaps matches TRBD2 (5 bases). The CDR3 spans 16 residues. Germline V gives CDR1 SGHAT, CDR2 FQNNGV. With 0 bases removed from V and 2 bases from J, the gap between germline ends came to 8 bases.

The chain carries TRBV29-1 and TRBJ2-3; 10 nucleotides match TRBD1. V lost 7 bases to trimming and J lost 7 bases; unmatched junction nucleotides: 8. CDR1 and CDR2 (germline): SQVTM, ANQGSEA. The CDR3 is made up of 13 amino acids. DNA for the CDR3: TGCAGCGCTGCAGACAGGGGGCTAAATACGCAGTATTTT. This encodes CSAADRGLNTQYF.

The rearrangement uses TRBV18 and TRBJ2-1; D is perhaps TRBD1 (5 bases). V shed 2 bases and J shed 2 bases, with 10 bases lying between them. The CDR3 has 15 residues. Germline-derived CDR1 and CDR2 are KGHSH and LQKENI. The CDR3 reads CASSPVETAYNEQFF. The CDR3 DNA sequence: TGTGCCAGCTCACCAGTAGAGACAGCCTACAATGAGCAGTTCTTC.

The CDR3 here is CSAGTGDNTEAFF. DNA of the CDR3: TGCAGCGCTGGGACAGGGGATAACACTGAAGCTTTCTTT. V usage is TRBV29-1 and J usage is TRBJ1-1; 10 nucleotides agree with TRBD1. The CDR3 spans 13 residues. Germline assignment: CDR1 SQVTM and CDR2 ANQGSEA. J was trimmed by 2 bases and V by 7 bases; bases with no gene match: 4.